This T cell receptor (beta chain) was observed in a study of T cell responses to AZD1222 COVID-19 vaccine. Study-level results: Repertoire samples came only from after the peak T cell response. The study found vaccine-associated CD4 TCRs spanning spike, dominant at 160-218 and 743-854. A mostly white British donor set with more females was recruited, and clonal diversity was possibly underestimated.

This CDR3 has 13 amino acids. V was pared by 5 bases and J by 3 bases, with 8 bases between. Germline CDR1 reads SNHLY; CDR2 reads FYNNEI. This clone was recorded only once. Antigen: not known. Only in-frame clones appear in the TCRdb table, and some are missing; sequencing was by immunoSEQ multiplex PCR. This table holds fewer than 130,000 clones, roughly four fifths found once. The source was peripheral blood, collected on day 0 of AZD1222 vaccination. This chain connects TRBV2 to TRBJ2-1, with D unresolved. This clonotype originated in an adult in good health. The CDR3: CASSFQVYNEQFF. CDR3 DNA: TGTGCCAGCAGTTTTCAGGTCTACAATGAGCAGTTCTTC.